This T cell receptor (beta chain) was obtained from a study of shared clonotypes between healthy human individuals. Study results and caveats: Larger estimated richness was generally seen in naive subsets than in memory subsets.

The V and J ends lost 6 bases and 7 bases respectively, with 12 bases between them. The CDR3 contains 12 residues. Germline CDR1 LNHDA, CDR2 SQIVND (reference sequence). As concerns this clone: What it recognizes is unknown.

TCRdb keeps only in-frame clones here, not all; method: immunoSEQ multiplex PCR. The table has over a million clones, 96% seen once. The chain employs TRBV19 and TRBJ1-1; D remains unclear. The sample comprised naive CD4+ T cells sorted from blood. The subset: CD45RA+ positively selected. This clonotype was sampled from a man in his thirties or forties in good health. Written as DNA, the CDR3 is TGTGCCAGTAGGGAGGTCGACGGTGAAGCTTTCTTT. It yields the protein CASREVDGEAFF.